What follows are 22 T cell receptor beta chains derived from one specimen sequenced in a study of Graves' ophthalmopathy and Graves' hyperthyroidism. Beta-chain TCR CDR3 regions were amplified from RNA transcripts. RT-PCR was first run with HTBI primers, then multiplex PCR in a second round. Each CDR3 protein gets one entry after TCRdb re-called the multiplex PCR reads with MiXCR. The sample lists about 620,000 distinct CDR3 sequences; 22% were seen once. Material: peripheral blood. All receptors derive from a young woman with stable Graves' hyperthyroidism. Some clones in this sample may be carry-over from other donors' samples.

At least ten counts were recorded for this clonotype. This chain connects TRBV2 to TRBJ1-6; D perhaps matches TRBD1 (5 bases). The CDR3 runs to 15 residues. The germline V and J ends were trimmed by 7 bases and 7 bases, with 17 bases remaining between them. The germline V gene has CDR1 SNHLY and CDR2 FYNNEI. CDR3 sequence: CASTGGRVGNSPLHF. The DNA for the CDR3 is TGTGCCAGCACCGGGGGGAGGGTGGGCAATTCACCCCTCCACTTT.

This clonotype came up many times. The chain carries TRBV29-1 and TRBJ1-1; the match to TRBD1 covers 8 bases. The CDR3 extends over 14 amino acids. V dropped 6 bases and J dropped 1; count of bases not matched to a gene: 7. The germline V gene has CDR1 SQVTM and CDR2 ANQGSEA. The CDR3 DNA reads TGCAGCGTACTCGGACAGGGAAGGAACACTGAAGCTTTCTTT. It encodes CSVLGQGRNTEAFF.

Concerning this clonotype itself: Given the absence of the conserved phenylalanine or tryptophan at the CDR3 end, a read error is likely. This chain connects TRBV6-1 to TRBJ1-3; no firm D call. Germline V gene data show CDR1 as MNHNS and CDR2 as SASEGT. The CDR3 totals 12 residues. Trimming took 7 bases from V and 1 from J, leaving 5 bases between them. CDR3 loop: CASTRSGNTIYV. In nucleotides, the CDR3 is TGTGCCAGCACGAGATCTGGAAACACCATATATGTG.

Ten or more counts support this clonotype. The rearrangement links TRBV29-1 to TRBJ2-7; perhaps D is TRBD1 or TRBD2 (6 bases each). The length of the CDR3 is 12 residues. V dropped 4 bases and J dropped 7 bases, with 14 bases sitting between them. Per the germline V gene, CDR1 is SQVTM and CDR2 is ANQGSEA. CDR3 in DNA: TGCAGCGTTGTGTCGGGGGCGCGTGAGCAGTACTTC. Translated: CSVVSGAREQYF.

This clonotype was found many times. CDR3 DNA sequence: TGCAGCGTGGACGGACAGGGCGGAGAGACCCAGTACTTC. Its protein is CSVDGQGGETQYF. This chain uses TRBV29-1 with TRBJ2-5; 8 nucleotides match TRBD1. CDR3 length: 13 residues. J gave up 4 bases and V 6 bases, and 7 bases lay outside the gene matches. From germline, CDR1 is SQVTM and CDR2 ANQGSEA.

The sample holds many counts of this clonotype. The CDR3 is CASSFLGTRSNYGYTF. In DNA form, the CDR3 reads TGTGCCAGCAGTTTCCTCGGGACAAGGTCGAACTATGGCTACACCTTC. The chain couples TRBV27 to TRBJ1-2; D is possibly TRBD1 (6 bases). The CDR3 runs to 16 residues. From germline, CDR1 is MNHEY and CDR2 SMNVEV (reference sequence). Trimming pared 3 bases from V and 2 bases from J, leaving 16 bases between.

Many counts were recorded for this clonotype. The chain joins TRBV28 to TRBJ2-7; 9 bases match TRBD1. Losses at the gene ends were 8 bases for V and 2 bases for J; bases not matched to a gene: 7. The CDR3 spans 14 residues. The germline gives CDR1 MDHEN, CDR2 SYDVKM. The CDR3 region has the DNA TGTGCCAGCCAACTGGGGGACAGGGCCTACGAGCAGTACTTC. It is translated as CASQLGDRAYEQYF.

The J gene is TRBJ1-1, the V gene TRBV18; D may be TRBD1 (5 bases). This CDR3 has 15 amino acids. With 4 bases removed from V and 2 bases from J, the gap between germline ends came to 14 bases. Germline loops: CDR1 KGHSH, CDR2 LQKENI. The CDR3 reads CASSLGQLANTEAFF. As DNA, the CDR3 is TGTGCCAGCTCACTGGGGCAACTGGCAAACACTGAAGCTTTCTTT.

The sample holds many counts of this clonotype. The junction shows a germline mismatch at one end, possibly a read error. The chain uses TRBV6-2 or TRBV6-3 and TRBJ1-5; D unclear. CDR1 is MNHEY, CDR2 SVGEGT, per germline. The CDR3 length is 18 residues. CDR3: CASSYSTNGRWYDQPLHF. CDR3 bases: TGTGCCAGCAGTTACTCAACGAACGGCAGGTGGTACGATCAGCCCCTGCATTTT.

In this sample, this clonotype turned up many times. This rearrangement joins TRBV30 to TRBJ1-1; D uncertain. Looked up from germline, CDR1 is GTSNPN and CDR2 is SVGIG (reference sequence). The CDR3 runs 13 residues. Trimming cost V 0 bases and J 7 bases, with 12 bases left between them. The CDR3 spells CAWSVLLVGEAFF. The CDR3 DNA follows: TGTGCCTGGAGTGTATTGTTAGTGGGTGAAGCTTTCTTT.

This clonotype was counted a few times. The chain uses TRBV6-1 and TRBJ1-1; D possibly corresponds to TRBD1 (5 bases). Trimming shortened V by 2 bases and J by 6 bases, and 19 bases separated the two germline ends. CDR1 is MNHNS, CDR2 SASEGT, per germline. The CDR3 is 16 amino acids. The CDR3 region has the DNA TGTGCCAGCAGTGAAAGGAGGGACCCAGGGCGCTCTGAAGCTTTCTTT. Translating it yields CASSERRDPGRSEAFF.

This clonotype was seen ten or more times. The V call is TRBV7-2, the J call TRBJ2-7; D gene ambiguous. There are 14 residues in the CDR3. Trimming took off 5 bases at V and 6 bases at J, with 17 bases between the two ends. The germline CDR1 and CDR2 sequences are SGHTA and FQGNSA. In DNA form, the CDR3 reads TGTGCCAGCAGCCCTAGAAACTTCCCCGGCGAGCAGTACTTC. Its translation: CASSPRNFPGEQYF.

This clonotype was counted at least ten times. The chain joins TRBV5-1 to TRBJ2-2; 9 bases match TRBD1. The CDR3 runs to 16 residues. V lost 2 bases, J lost 6 bases, and 8 bases stayed unmatched. The V gene's germline CDR1 is SGHRS and CDR2 YFSETQ. The chain's CDR3 is CASSFGGTGFSGELFF. CDR3 DNA: TGCGCCAGCAGCTTCGGTGGGACAGGGTTCTCCGGGGAGCTGTTTTTT.

This clonotype was counted many times. This chain links TRBV11-3 with TRBJ2-6; no definite D call. V was cut by 3 bases and J by 4 bases, with 4 bases left in between. This CDR3 contains 13 residues. Per germline, CDR1 SGHNT and CDR2 YENEEA. CDR3 region: CASSFAGANVLTF. The DNA for the CDR3 is TGTGCCAGCAGCTTTGCCGGGGCCAACGTCCTGACTTTC.

The chain has TRBV9 and TRBJ1-2, with TRBD1 matching over 8 bases. The CDR3 length is 15 residues. CDR1 is SGDLS, CDR2 YYNGEE, per germline. J lost 8 bases, V lost 0 bases, and 9 bases had no gene match. The CDR3 nucleotides are TGTGCCAGCAGCGTAGTAGACAGGGGTATCGGGGGCTACACCTTC. Translation: CASSVVDRGIGGYTF.

In this sample, this clonotype turned up many times. The chain joins TRBV7-2 to TRBJ2-5; 9 bases map to TRBD1. The ends lost 2 bases at V and 5 bases at J; junction bases unmatched: 3. The CDR3 is 14 amino acids. Germline loops: CDR1 SGHTA, CDR2 FQGNSA. The CDR3, as DNA: TGTGCCAGCAGCTTAACTGGGACAGGGGAGACCCAGTACTTC. Amino acids: CASSLTGTGETQYF.

This clonotype was detected a few times. Being one base from a much bigger clone, this may be a read error. The gene calls are TRBV6-1 and TRBJ1-6, with a tentative D call TRBD1 (6 bases). Germline lookup yields CDR1 MNHNS and CDR2 SASEGT. V was shortened by 0 bases and J by 9 bases, with 12 bases between the two germline ends. This CDR3 has 15 residues. The CDR3 DNA is TGTGCCAGCAGTGAAGCGGGACACTATGGTTCACCCCTCCACTTT. Translated: CASSEAGHYGSPLHF.

The table lists this clonotype with a few counts. The chain combines TRBV11-3 with TRBJ2-5; the D is unclear. Between the trimmed V and J ends, which lost 2 bases and 1 base, there was a span of 14 bases. Germline V CDR1 and CDR2: SGHNT, YENEEA. The CDR3 covers 16 residues. The CDR3 loop is CASSLTYTASQETQYF. The CDR3 DNA follows: TGTGCCAGCAGCTTAACGTACACGGCCTCCCAAGAGACCCAGTACTTC.

This clonotype was detected many times. The CDR3 loop reads CASRKTPNTEAFF. For the CDR3, the DNA is TGTGCCAGCAGGAAAACACCGAACACTGAAGCTTTCTTT. This chain uses TRBV6-2 or TRBV6-3 with TRBJ1-1; D is uncertain. Trimming cost V 6 bases and J 1 base, with 9 bases left between them. The CDR3 covers 13 residues. Germline values: CDR1 MNHEY, CDR2 SVGEGT.

J is TRBJ2-7 and V is TRBV6-9; TRBD1 aligns across 10 bases. Trimming removed 5 bases from V and 5 bases from J; junction bases left unmatched: 12. The CDR3 has 16 amino acids. Germline V gives CDR1 MNHGY, CDR2 SVAAGI. This CDR3 reads CASSARAGTGVNEQYF. In DNA form, the CDR3 reads TGTGCCAGCAGTGCGCGAGCCGGGACAGGGGTCAACGAGCAGTACTTC.

The rearrangement joins TRBV30 to TRBJ1-4; D might be TRBD1 (5 bases). CDR1 is GTSNPN and CDR2 is SVGIG in the germline V gene (reference sequence). The CDR3 extends over 14 amino acids. Trimming took off 0 bases at V and 2 bases at J, with 7 bases between the two ends. The CDR3 here is CAWSVGGTNEKLFF. The CDR3 DNA reads TGTGCCTGGAGTGTGGGGGGTACTAATGAAAAACTGTTTTTT.

Worth noting for this clonotype: A much larger clone is a single base away; this may be a read error. The chain couples TRBV3-1 to TRBJ2-4, with TRBD1 matching 9 bases. The germline gives CDR1 LGHDT, CDR2 YNNKEL (reference sequence). The CDR3 spans 15 residues. The CDR3 coding sequence is TGTGCCAACAGCCTCTCGACAGGGGGGCGAAACATTCAGTACTTC. Protein sequence: CANSLSTGGRNIQYF.